The T cell receptor beta chain described here comes from a study of CD8 T cells in ankylosing spondylitis. Germline CDR1 WNHNN, CDR2 SYGVQD (reference sequence). CDR3 length: 17 residues. Trimming at V came to 3 bases and at J to 3 bases, leaving 13 bases not matched to a gene. Overall study results and limits: Disease-linked clones were reportedly significantly enriched in matched ankylosing spondylitis synovial fluid.

With molecular barcodes, quantitative 5'-RACE was used to make the TCR beta libraries. MiXCR, applied by TCRdb to the 5' RACE reads, yields one record per CDR3 protein. The table includes approximately 200,000 distinct CDR3 sequences, around 13% detected once. Comments on this clonotype: Its antigen is unknown.

The sample comprised blood, either unsorted or a sorted T cell fraction (not recorded which). The receptor was isolated from a male donor with ankylosing spondylitis or in good health (not recorded which). The V gene is TRBV10-1, the J gene TRBJ2-7, with 8 bases lining up with TRBD2. In nucleotides, the CDR3 is TGCGCCAGCAGTGAAGCCCTAAGCGGGGGAGCTTACTACGAGCAGTACTTC. This encodes CASSEALSGGAYYEQYF.